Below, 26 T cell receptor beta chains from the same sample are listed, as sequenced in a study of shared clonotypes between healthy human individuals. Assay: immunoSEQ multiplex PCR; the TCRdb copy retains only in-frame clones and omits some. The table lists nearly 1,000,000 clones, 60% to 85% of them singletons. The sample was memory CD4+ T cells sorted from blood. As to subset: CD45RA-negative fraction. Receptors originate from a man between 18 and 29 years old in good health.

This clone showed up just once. As DNA, the CDR3 is TGTGCCAGCATCCCTCCTAGGACAGGGGAACGGAACTGGTATGGCTACACCTTC. It translates to CASIPPRTGERNWYGYTF. V gene TRBV28 combines with J gene TRBJ1-2, with 9 nucleotides matching TRBD1. J was trimmed by 5 bases and V by 7 bases; bases with no gene match: 20. This CDR3 spans 18 amino acids. From germline, CDR1 is MDHEN and CDR2 SYDVKM.

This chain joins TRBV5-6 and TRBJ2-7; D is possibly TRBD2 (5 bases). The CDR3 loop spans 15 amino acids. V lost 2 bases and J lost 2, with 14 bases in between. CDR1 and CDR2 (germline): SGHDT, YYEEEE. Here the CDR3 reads CASSFSSGLTYEQYF. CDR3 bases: TGTGCCAGCAGCTTCTCCTCGGGGTTAACCTACGAGCAGTACTTC.

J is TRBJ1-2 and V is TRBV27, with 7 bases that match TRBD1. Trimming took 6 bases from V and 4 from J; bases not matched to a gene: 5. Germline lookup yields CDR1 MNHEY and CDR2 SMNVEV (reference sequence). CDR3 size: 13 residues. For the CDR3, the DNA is TGTGCCAGCAGCTCGACAGGGTCCTATGGCTACACCTTC. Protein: CASSSTGSYGYTF.

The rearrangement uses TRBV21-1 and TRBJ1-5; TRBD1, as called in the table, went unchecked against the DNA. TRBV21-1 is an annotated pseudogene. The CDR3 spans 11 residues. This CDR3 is CASSKAQGPHF. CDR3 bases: TGTGCCAGCAGCAAAGCCCAGGGTCCGCATTTT.

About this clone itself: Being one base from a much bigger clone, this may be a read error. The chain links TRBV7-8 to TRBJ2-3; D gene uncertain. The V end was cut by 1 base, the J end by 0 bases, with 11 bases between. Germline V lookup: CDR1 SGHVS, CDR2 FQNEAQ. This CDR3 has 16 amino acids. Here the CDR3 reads CASSLGTGLSTDTQYF. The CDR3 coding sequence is TGTGCCAGCAGCTTAGGGACGGGCCTTAGCACAGATACGCAGTATTTT.

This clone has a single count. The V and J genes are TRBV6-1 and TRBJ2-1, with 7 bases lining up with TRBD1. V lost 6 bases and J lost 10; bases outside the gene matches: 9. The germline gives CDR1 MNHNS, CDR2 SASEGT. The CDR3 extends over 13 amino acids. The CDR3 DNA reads TGTGCCAGCAGCGGACAGGCCCAAGGAGAGCAGTTCTTC. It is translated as CASSGQAQGEQFF.

The CDR3 bases are TGTGCCAGCAGAGGTAATCGGGACAGGGCAGGCTATGGCTACACCTTC. Residues: CASRGNRDRAGYGYTF. The gene calls are TRBV5-4 and TRBJ1-2; 9 positions agree with TRBD1. The germline V gene has CDR1 SGHNT and CDR2 YYREEE (reference sequence). Trimming took 5 bases from V and 4 from J; bases not matched to a gene: 12. The CDR3 runs 16 residues.

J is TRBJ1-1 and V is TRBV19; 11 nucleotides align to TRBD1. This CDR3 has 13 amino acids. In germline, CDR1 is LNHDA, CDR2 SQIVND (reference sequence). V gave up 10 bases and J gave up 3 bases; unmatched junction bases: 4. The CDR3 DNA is TGTGCCACCCGGACAGGGGGCCACACTGAAGCTTTCTTT. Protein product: CATRTGGHTEAFF.

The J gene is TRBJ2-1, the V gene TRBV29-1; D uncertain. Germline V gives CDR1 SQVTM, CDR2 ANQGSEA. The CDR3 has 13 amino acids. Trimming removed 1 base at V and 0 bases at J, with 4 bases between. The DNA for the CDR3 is TGCAGCGTTGAAGTCTTCTCCTACAATGAGCAGTTCTTC. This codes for CSVEVFSYNEQFF.

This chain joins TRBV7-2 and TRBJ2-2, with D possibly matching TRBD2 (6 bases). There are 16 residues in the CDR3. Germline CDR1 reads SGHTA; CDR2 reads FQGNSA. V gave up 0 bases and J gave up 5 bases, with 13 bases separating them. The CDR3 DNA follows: TGTGCCAGCAGCTTAGCCCCACTAGCTCGGACCGGGGAGCTGTTTTTT. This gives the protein CASSLAPLARTGELFF.

DNA for the CDR3: TGTGCCAGCAGCCGCATGGGCCCATCCTTGGAGCAGTACTTC. Its protein product is CASSRMGPSLEQYF. This chain joins TRBV7-9 and TRBJ2-7; D not certain. The germline V gene encodes CDR1 SEHNR and CDR2 FQNEAQ (reference sequence). This CDR3 comprises 14 residues. Between the trimmed V and J ends, which lost 5 bases and 7 bases, there was a span of 18 bases.

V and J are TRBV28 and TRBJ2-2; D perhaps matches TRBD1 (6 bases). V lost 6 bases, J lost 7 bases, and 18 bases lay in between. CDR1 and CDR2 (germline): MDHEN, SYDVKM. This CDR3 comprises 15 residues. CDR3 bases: TGTGCCAGCAGCCAGTCGCAGGGGTCCGGCGGGGAGCTGTTTTTT. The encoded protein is CASSQSQGSGGELFF.

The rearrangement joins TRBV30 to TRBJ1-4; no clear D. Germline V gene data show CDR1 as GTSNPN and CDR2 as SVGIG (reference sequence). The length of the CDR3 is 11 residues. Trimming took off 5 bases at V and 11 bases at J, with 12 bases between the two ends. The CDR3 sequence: CAWSETGKLFF. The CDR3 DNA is TGTGCCTGGTCCGAGACTGGGAAACTGTTTTTT.

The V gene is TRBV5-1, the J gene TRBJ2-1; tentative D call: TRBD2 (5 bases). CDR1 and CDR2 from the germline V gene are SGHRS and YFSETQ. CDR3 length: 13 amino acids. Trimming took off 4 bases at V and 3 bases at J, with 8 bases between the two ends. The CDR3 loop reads CASSQRNYNEQFF. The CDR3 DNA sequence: TGCGCCAGCAGCCAGCGGAACTACAATGAGCAGTTCTTC.

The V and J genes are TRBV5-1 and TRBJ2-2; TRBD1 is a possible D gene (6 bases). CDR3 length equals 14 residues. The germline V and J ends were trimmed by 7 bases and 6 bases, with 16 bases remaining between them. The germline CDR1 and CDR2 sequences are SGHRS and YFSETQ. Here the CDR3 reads CASRLGQGPGELFF. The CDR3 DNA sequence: TGCGCCAGCCGCCTCGGCCAGGGGCCCGGGGAGCTGTTTTTT. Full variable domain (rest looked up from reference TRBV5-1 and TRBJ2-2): KAGVTQTPRYLIKTRGQQVTLSCSPISGHRSVSWYQQTPGQGLQFLFEYFSETQRNKGNFPGRFSGRQFSNSRSEMNVSTLELGDSALYLCASRLGQGPGELFFGEGSRLTVL.

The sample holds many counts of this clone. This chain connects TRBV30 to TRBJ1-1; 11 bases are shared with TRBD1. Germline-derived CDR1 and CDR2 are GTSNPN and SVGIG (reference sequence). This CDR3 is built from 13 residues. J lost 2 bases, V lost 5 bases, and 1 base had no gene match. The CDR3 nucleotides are TGTGCCTGGGGACAGGGGGCAAACACTGAAGCTTTCTTT. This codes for CAWGQGANTEAFF.

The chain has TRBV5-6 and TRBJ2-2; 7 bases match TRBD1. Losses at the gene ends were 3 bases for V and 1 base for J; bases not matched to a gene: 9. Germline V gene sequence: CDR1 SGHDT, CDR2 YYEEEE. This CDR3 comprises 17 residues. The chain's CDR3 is CASSSDDRVRNTGELFF. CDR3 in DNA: TGTGCCAGCAGCTCAGACGACAGGGTTAGGAACACCGGGGAGCTGTTTTTT. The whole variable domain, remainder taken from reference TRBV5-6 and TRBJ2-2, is DAGVTQSPTHLIKTRGQQVTLRCSPKSGHDTVSWYQQALGQGPQFIFQYYEEEERQRGNFPDRFSGHQFPNYSSELNVNALLLGDSALYLCASSSDDRVRNTGELFFGEGSRLTVL.

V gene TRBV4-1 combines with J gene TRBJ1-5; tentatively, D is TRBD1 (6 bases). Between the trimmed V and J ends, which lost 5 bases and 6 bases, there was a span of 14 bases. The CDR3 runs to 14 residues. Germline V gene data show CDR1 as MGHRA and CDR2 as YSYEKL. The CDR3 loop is CASSAQGSGQPQHF. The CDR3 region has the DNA TGCGCCAGCAGCGCGCAGGGGAGTGGTCAGCCCCAGCATTTT.

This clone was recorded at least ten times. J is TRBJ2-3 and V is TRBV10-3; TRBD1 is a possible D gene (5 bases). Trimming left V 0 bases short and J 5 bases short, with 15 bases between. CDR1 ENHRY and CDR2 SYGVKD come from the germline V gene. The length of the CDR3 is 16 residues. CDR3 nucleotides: TGTGCCATCAGTGAGTCCAAACAGGTCTTGGGAGATACGCAGTATTTT. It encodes CAISESKQVLGDTQYF.

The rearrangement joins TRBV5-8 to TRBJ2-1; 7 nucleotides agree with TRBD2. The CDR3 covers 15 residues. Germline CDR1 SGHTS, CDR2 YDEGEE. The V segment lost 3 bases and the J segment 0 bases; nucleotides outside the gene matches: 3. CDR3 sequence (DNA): TGTGCCAGCAGCTCCCTAGCGGACTCCTACAATGAGCAGTTCTTC. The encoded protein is CASSSLADSYNEQFF.

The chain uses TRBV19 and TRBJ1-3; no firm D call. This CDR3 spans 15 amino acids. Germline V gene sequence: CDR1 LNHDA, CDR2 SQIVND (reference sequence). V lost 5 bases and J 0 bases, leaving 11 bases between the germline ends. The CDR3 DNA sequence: TGTGCCAGTAGTCCCCTGGTCGGCTCTGGAAACACCATATATTTT. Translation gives CASSPLVGSGNTIYF.

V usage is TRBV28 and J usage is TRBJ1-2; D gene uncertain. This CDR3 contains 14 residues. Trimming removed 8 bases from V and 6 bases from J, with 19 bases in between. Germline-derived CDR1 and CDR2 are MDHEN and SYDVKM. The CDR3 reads CASGPPREQNGYTF. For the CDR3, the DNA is TGTGCCAGCGGACCCCCTAGGGAGCAAAATGGCTACACCTTC.

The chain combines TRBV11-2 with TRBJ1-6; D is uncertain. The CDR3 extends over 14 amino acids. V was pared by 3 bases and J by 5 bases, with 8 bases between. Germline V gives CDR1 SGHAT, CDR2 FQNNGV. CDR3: CASSFSRDNSPLHF. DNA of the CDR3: TGTGCCAGCAGCTTTTCTAGGGATAATTCACCCCTCCACTTT.

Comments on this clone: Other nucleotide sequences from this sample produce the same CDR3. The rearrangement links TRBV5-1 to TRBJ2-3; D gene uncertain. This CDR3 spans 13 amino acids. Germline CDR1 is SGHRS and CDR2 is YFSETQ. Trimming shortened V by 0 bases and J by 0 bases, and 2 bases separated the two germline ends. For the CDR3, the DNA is TGCGCCAGCAGCTTGGACAGCACAGATACGCAGTATTTT. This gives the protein CASSLDSTDTQYF.

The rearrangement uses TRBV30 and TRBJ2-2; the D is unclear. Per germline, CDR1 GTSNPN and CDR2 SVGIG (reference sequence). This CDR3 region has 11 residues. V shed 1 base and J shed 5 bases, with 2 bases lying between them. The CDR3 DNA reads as TGTGCCTGGAGTGATACCGGGGAGCTGTTTTTT. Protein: CAWSDTGELFF.

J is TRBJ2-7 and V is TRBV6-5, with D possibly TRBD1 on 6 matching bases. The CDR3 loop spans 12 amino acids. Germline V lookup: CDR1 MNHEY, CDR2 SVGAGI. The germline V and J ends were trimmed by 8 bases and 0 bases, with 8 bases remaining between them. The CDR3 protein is CASRTVSYEQYF. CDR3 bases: TGTGCCAGCCGGACAGTCTCCTACGAGCAGTACTTC.